This paragraph reports one T cell receptor beta chain. The target antigen is unknown. This sample stems from a study of cytomegalovirus exposure and HLA in healthy donors. Findings and caveats of the study: The number of N-insertions in an Asian-associated ancestry cluster was reportedly below the roughly 700-donor mean in a later analysis. Most of the TCR beta V segments (in an earlier analysis) were productive either about 87% or about 30% of the time. Presence/absence analyses assumed roughly uniform sequencing depth across donors, which may not hold.

PCR primers comprised 60 Vbeta and 13 Jbeta primers. Sequencing used immunoSEQ multiplex PCR; TCRdb keeps in-frame clones, though not all of them. The sample holds 110,000 or so clones; over 65% are singletons and the top ten take roughly 8%. This CDR3 region has 18 residues. Unmatched junction bases numbered 10, after V lost 0 bases and J lost 2 bases. The V gene's germline CDR1 is SGDLS and CDR2 YYNGEE. The chain is built from TRBV9 and TRBJ1-3; 8 nucleotides align to TRBD1. This TCR came from a man aged 35 to 55 in good health and CMV-seropositive. Sequencing was done on a sample of PBMCs. The CDR3 DNA is TGTGCCAGCAGCGTAGGAGCCGGGACAGGAGCCGCTGGAAACACCATATATTTT. Its protein is CASSVGAGTGAAGNTIYF. Together with reference TRBV9 and TRBJ1-3, the CDR3 gives the full variable domain: DSGVTQTPKHLITATGQRVTLRCSPRSGDLSVYWYQQSLDQGLQFLIQYYNGEERAKGNILERFSAQQFPDLHSELNLSSLELGDSALYFCASSVGAGTGAAGNTIYFGEGSWLTVV.